The sequence of this T cell receptor (beta chain) was determined in a study of blood T cells in healthy people across ages. At the level of the study: Template switching caught about one barcoded beta molecule for each two T cells.

There are many counts of this clonotype. This CDR3 has 15 residues. V lost 2 bases, J lost 6 bases, and 7 bases stayed unmatched. CDR1 and CDR2 (germline): MNHEY, SVGAGI. The second PCR ran roughly 6 to 11 cycles with a sample-barcoded 5' primer and J-beta primers. Using its own MiXCR run on the 5' RACE reads, TCRdb lists one record per CDR3 protein. This sample has around 500,000 distinct CDR3 sequences, with 47% found just once. Sequenced material: blood. The source is a man older than 75 in good health. This chain uses TRBV6-5 with TRBJ2-1; 7 positions agree with TRBD1. As DNA, the CDR3 is TGTGCCAGCAGTTACAACCGGGACAGCTCCAATGAGCAGTTCTTC. Its protein is CASSYNRDSSNEQFF.